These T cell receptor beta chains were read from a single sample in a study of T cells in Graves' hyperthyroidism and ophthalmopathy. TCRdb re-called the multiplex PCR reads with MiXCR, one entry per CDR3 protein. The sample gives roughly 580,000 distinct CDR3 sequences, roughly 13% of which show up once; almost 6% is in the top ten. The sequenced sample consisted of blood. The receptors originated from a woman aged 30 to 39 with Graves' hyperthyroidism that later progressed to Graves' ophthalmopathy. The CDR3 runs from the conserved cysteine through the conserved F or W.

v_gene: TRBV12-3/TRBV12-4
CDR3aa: CASSFRTSVNTEAFF

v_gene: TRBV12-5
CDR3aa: CASGLSGGSNQPQHF

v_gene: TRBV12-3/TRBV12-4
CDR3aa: CASSGRGAGGAGGNTIYF

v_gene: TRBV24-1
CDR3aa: CATSDFSGSSTDTQYF

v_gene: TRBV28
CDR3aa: CASSSSGAFF

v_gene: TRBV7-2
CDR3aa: CASSSTRVSTDTQYF

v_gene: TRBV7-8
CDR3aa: CASSLEAGAGNEQFF

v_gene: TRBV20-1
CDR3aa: CSARGTGTGYWDGYTF

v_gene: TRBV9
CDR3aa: CASSVSSDSNQPQHF

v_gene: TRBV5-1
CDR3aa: CASSFQSGGTYNEQFF

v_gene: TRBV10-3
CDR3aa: CAIRGSGVSYEQYF

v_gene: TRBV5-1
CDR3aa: CASSEGDMGAYEQYF

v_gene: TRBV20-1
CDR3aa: CSAGEALSSVIEAFF

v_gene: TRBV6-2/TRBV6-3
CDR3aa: CASSRRTGGDEQFF

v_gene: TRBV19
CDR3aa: CASSIGGALNTEAFF

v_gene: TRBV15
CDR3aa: CATSRGLAGPTDTQYF

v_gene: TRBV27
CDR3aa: CASSFPGATGGEAFF

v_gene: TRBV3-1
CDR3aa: CASSPRGTGEKLFF

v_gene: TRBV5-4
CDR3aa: CASSEGLAGGEEQYF

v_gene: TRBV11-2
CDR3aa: CASSRRLLSDTQYF

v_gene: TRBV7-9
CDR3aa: CASSPPRGGELFF

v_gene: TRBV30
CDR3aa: CAWSAGRDYPLQQYF

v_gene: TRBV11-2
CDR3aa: CASSFRGINTDTQYF

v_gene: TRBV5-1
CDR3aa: CASRTGRDTEAFF

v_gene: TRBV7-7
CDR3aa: CASSLAPGPYTGELFF

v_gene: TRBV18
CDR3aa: CASSPARVEFWDEQFF

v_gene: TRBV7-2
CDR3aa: CASSLGDIYSGNTIYF

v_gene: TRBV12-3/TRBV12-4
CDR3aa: CASSPDISGGNIQYF

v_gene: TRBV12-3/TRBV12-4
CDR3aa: CASSYLQGAEETQYF

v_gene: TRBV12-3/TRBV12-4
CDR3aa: CASSIGLAGFPRDTQYF

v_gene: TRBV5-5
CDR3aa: CASTVGLSGNTIYF

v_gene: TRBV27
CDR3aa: CASSRSTLEQYF

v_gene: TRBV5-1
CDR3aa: CASSLVAGGSNEQFF

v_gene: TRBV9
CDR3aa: CASSLPDIANYGYTF

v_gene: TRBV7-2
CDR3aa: CASSLPKGGYQGSDTQYF

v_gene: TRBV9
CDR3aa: CASSVEMGLANEKLFF

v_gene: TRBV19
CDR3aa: CASSIGGSGNQETQYF

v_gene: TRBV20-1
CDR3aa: CSARDFKGTANEKLFF

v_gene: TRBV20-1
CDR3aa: CSAPGTSGYEQYF

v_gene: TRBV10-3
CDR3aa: CAISEPQGGSEQFF

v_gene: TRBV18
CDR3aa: CASSPSGVATGNTIYF

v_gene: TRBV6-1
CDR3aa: CASSGQPGQGAYGYTF

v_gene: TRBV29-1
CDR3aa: CSAITGEVLADTQYF

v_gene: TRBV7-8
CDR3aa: CASSWGTANEQFF

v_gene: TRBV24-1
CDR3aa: CATSDSPSGYNEQFF